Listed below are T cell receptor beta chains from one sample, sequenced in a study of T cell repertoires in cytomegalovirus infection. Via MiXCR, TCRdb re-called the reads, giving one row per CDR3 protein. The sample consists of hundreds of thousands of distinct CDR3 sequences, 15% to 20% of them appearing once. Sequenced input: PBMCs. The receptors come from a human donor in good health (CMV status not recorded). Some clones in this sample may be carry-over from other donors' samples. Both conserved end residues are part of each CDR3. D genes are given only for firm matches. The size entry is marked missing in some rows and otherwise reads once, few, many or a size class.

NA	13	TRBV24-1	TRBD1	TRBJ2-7	CATSDFDRGEQYF	TGTGCCACCAGTGATTTCGACAGGGGAGAGCAGTACTTC
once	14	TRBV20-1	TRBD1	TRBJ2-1	CSATTGTGTREQFF	TGCAGTGCTACCACCGGGACAGGGACTCGTGAGCAGTTCTTC
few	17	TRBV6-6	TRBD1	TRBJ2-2	CASSYSPPGDSTGELFF	TGTGCCAGCAGTTACTCCCCCCCCGGGGACAGCACCGGGGAGCTGTTTTTT
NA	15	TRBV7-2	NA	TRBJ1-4	CASSPRWATNEKLFF	TGTGCCAGCAGCCCCCGTTGGGCAACTAATGAAAAACTGTTTTTT
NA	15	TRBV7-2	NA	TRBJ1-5	CASSLLSSSNQPQHF	TGTGCCAGCAGCTTACTATCTAGCAGCAATCAGCCCCAGCATTTT
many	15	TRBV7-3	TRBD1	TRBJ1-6	CASSAGTVNNSPLHF	TGTGCCAGCAGCGCAGGGACAGTGAATAATTCACCCCTCCACTTT
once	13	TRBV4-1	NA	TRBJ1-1	CASSQVKNTEAFF	TGCGCCAGCAGCCAAGTTAAGAACACTGAAGCTTTCTTT
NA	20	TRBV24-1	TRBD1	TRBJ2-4	CATSETPTGHTIIAKNIQYF	TGTGCCACCAGTGAAACGCCGACAGGGCACACCATCATAGCCAAAAACATTCAGTACTTC
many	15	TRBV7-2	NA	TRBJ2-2	CASSYVRDGTGELFF	TGTGCCAGCAGCTACGTCCGGGACGGCACCGGGGAGCTGTTTTTT
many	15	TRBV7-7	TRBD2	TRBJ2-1	CASSQSGGAYNEQFF	TGTGCTAGCAGCCAAAGCGGGGGGGCCTACAATGAGCAGTTCTTC
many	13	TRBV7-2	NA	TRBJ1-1	CASSAPYETEAFF	TGTGCCAGCAGCGCCCCCTATGAGACTGAAGCTTTCTTT
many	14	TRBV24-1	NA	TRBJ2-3	CATSDTGITDTQYF	TGTGCCACCAGTGATACAGGGATCACAGATACGCAGTATTTT
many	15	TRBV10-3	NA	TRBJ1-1	CAISEGGLQVTEAFF	TGTGCCATCAGTGAGGGGGGCCTTCAAGTCACTGAAGCTTTCTTT
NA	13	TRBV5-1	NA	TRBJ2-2	CASSPGVTGELFF	TGCGCCAGCTCCCCTGGGGTCACCGGGGAGCTGTTTTTT
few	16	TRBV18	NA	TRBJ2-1	CASSPPAGVGGNEQFF	TGTGCCAGCTCACCACCGGCAGGGGTAGGAGGCAATGAGCAGTTCTTC
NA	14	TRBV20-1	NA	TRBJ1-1	CSARAQPMNTEAFF	TGCAGTGCTAGAGCACAGCCTATGAACACTGAAGCTTTCTTT
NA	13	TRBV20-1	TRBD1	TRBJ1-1	CSVRRGTNTEAFF	TGCAGTGTTCGCAGGGGGACTAACACTGAAGCTTTCTTT
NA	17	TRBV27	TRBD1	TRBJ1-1	CASSFQGQGKFNTEAFF	TGTGCCAGCAGTTTTCAGGGACAGGGAAAGTTTAACACTGAAGCTTTCTTT
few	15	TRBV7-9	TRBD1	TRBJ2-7	CASRQGTGSTYEQYF	TGTGCCAGCAGGCAAGGGACAGGTAGTACCTACGAGCAGTACTTC
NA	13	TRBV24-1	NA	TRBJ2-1	CATSEAGTSEQFF	TGTGCCACCAGTGAGGCCGGGACAAGTGAGCAGTTCTTC
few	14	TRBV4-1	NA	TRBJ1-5	CASSPGSRGQPQHF	TGCGCCAGCAGCCCCGGGTCCCGGGGTCAGCCCCAGCATTTT
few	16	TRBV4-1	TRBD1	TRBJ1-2	CASSQDLGQGDYGYTF	TGCGCCAGCAGCCAAGATTTGGGACAGGGCGACTATGGCTACACCTTC
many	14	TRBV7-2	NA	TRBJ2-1	CASSLGVGYNEQFF	TGTGCCAGCAGCTTAGGCGTGGGCTACAATGAGCAGTTCTTC
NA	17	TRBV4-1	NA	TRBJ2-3	CASSQGSAGLVADTQYF	TGCGCCAGCAGCCAAGGGTCGGCGGGACTCGTTGCAGATACGCAGTATTTT
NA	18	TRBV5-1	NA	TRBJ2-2	CASSSDQYRDTRTGELFF	TGCGCCAGCAGCTCGGACCAGTACCGGGACACACGCACCGGGGAGCTGTTTTTT
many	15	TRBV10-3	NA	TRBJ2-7	CALSIQGGGYYEQYF	TGTGCCCTCAGCATCCAGGGCGGGGGCTACTACGAGCAGTACTTC
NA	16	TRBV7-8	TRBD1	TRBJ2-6	CASSLQGAPGANVLTF	TGTGCCAGCAGCTTACAGGGGGCGCCCGGGGCCAACGTCCTGACTTTC
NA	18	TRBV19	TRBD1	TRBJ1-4	CASSTDTAGQSTNEKLFF	TGTGCCAGTAGTACTGATACCGCGGGACAGTCAACTAATGAAAAACTGTTTTTT
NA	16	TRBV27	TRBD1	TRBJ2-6	CASSSQGAPGANVLTF	TGTGCCAGCAGTTCACAGGGGGCCCCTGGGGCCAACGTCCTGACTTTC
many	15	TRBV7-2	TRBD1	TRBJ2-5	CASSFSGTGGETQYF	TGTGCCAGCAGCTTTTCCGGGACAGGTGGGGAGACCCAGTACTTC
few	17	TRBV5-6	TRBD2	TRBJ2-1	CASSSIAGGPTYNEQFF	TGTGCCAGCAGCAGTATAGCGGGGGGGCCCACCTACAATGAGCAGTTCTTC
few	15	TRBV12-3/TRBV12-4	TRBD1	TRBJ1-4	CASSFGGQGTERLFF	TGTGCCAGCAGTTTTGGGGGACAGGGGACGGAGAGACTGTTTTTT
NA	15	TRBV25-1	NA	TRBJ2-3	CASSEKREPSDTQYF	TGTGCCAGCAGTGAGAAAAGGGAACCCTCGGATACGCAGTATTTT
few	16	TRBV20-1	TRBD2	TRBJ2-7	CSASLAGGLQVYEQYF	TGCAGTGCTTCTCTAGCGGGGGGGCTCCAAGTCTACGAGCAGTACTTC
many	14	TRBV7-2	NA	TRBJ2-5	CASSLELPPETQYF	TGTGCCAGCAGCTTAGAGCTCCCCCCGGAGACCCAGTACTTC
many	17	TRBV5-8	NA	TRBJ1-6	CASPRSPGSSYNSPLHF	TGTGCCAGCCCGCGTTCGCCAGGGAGCTCCTATAATTCACCCCTCCACTTT
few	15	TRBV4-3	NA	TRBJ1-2	CASSQDSGGGYGYTF	TGCGCCAGCAGCCAAGATTCGGGGGGGGGATATGGCTACACCTTC
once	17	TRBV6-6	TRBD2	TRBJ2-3	CASRGPAGGRGSDTQYF	TGTGCCAGCAGGGGACCCGCGGGGGGGCGGGGGTCAGATACGCAGTATTTT
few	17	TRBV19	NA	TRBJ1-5	CASNYIVGEGSNQPQHF	TGTGCCAGTAACTACATCGTGGGCGAGGGTAGCAATCAGCCCCAGCATTTT
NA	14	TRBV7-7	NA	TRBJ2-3	CASSPLGSTDTQYF	TGTGCTAGCAGCCCCCTCGGGAGCACAGATACGCAGTATTTT
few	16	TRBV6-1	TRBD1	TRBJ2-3	CASSRKWDRGTDTQYF	TGTGCCAGCAGTAGAAAGTGGGACAGGGGCACAGATACGCAGTATTTT
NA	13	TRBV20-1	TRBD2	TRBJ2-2	CSASTGGLGELFF	TGCAGTGCTAGCACGGGGGGGCTCGGGGAGCTGTTTTTT
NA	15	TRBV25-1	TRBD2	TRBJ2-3	CASSVASGGPDTQYF	TGTGCCAGCAGTGTCGCTAGCGGGGGCCCAGATACGCAGTATTTT
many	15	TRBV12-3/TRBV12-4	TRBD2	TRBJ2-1	CASSLRLAEYNEQFF	TGTGCCAGCAGTCTCAGACTAGCGGAATACAATGAGCAGTTCTTC
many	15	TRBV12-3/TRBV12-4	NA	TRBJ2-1	CASSPHGQRYNEQFF	TGTGCCAGCAGTCCCCACGGACAGCGTTACAATGAGCAGTTCTTC
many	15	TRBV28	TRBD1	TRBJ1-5	CASSTPDREDQPQHF	TGTGCCAGCAGTACCCCCGACAGGGAGGATCAGCCCCAGCATTTT
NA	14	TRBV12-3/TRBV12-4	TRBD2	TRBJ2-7	CASGLAGGPDLQYF	TGTGCCAGCGGCCTAGCGGGGGGGCCGGATTTGCAGTACTTC
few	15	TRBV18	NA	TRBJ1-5	CASSPSSGNNQPQHF	TGTGCCAGCTCACCCAGCTCAGGGAACAATCAGCCCCAGCATTTT
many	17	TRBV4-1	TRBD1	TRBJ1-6	CASSPRVRTGEDSPLHF	TGCGCCAGCAGCCCAAGAGTTAGGACAGGGGAGGACTCACCCCTCCACTTT